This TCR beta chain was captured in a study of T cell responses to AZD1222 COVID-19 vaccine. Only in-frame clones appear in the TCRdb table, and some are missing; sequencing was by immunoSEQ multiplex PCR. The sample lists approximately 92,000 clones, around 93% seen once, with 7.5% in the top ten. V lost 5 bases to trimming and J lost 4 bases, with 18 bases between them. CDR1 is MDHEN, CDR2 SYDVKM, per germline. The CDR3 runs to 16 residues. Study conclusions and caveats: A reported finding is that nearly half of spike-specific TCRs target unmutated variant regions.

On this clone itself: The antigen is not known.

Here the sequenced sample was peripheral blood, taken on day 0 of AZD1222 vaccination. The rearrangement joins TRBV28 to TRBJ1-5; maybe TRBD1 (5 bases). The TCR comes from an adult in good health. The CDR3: CASSITGLRGNQPQHF. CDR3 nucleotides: TGTGCCAGCAGTATAACAGGATTGCGCGGAAATCAGCCCCAGCATTTT.